This T cell receptor (beta chain) was profiled in a study of T cell changes during pregnancy in multiple sclerosis. Losses at the gene ends were 4 bases for V and 11 bases for J; bases not matched to a gene: 6. The CDR3 is 13 amino acids. Germline CDR1 is SGHDN and CDR2 is FVKESK. Sequencing used immunoSEQ multiplex PCR; TCRdb keeps in-frame clones, though not all of them. Among tens of thousands of clones listed, 89% were seen once. This rearrangement joins TRBV14 to TRBJ2-1; the match to TRBD2 covers 9 bases. The sequences come from peripheral blood, collected in the first trimester of pregnancy. The receptor was isolated from a female donor in good health, enrolled as a control in a pregnancy study. CDR3 nucleotide sequence: TGTGCCAGCAGCCGCGGGGGGGCAGCCAAGCAGTTCTTC. Translating it yields CASSRGGAAKQFF.